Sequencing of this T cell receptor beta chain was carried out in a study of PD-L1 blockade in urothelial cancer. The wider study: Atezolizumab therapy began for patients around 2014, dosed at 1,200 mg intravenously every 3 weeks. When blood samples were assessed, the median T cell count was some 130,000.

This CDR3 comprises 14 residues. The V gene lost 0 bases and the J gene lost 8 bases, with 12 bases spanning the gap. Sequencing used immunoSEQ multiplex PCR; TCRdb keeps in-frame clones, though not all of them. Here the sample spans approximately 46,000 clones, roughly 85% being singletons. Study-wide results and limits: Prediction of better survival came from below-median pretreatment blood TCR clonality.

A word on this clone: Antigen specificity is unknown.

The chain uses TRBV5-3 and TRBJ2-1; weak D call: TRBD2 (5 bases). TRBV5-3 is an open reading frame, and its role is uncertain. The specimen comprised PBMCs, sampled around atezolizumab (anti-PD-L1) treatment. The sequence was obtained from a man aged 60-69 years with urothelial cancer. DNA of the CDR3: TGTGCCAGAAGCTTGGGACTACCCCGGGATGAGCAGTTCTTC. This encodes CARSLGLPRDEQFF.